This T cell receptor (beta chain) was obtained from a study of shared clonotypes between healthy human individuals. This clone was seen just once. Per the study methods: Junction-only sequences without quality scores came from ImmunoSEQ, so filtering differed. Only in-frame clones appear in the TCRdb table, and some are missing; sequencing was by immunoSEQ multiplex PCR. The DNA was the basis for D and trimming; V, J and clone size are from that table. The table includes roughly 2 million clones, 85% to 95% detected once. V lost 7 bases and J 2 bases, leaving 9 bases between the germline ends. Germline CDR1 is SNHLY and CDR2 is FYNNEI. The CDR3 has 13 residues. Study donors comprised healthy, HIV-negative adults devoid of recent acute infection or vaccination.

The chain carries TRBV2 and TRBJ1-5; D uncertain. This clonotype was sampled from a young man in good health. Sequencing was carried out using naive CD4+ T cells sorted from blood. Described subset: CD45RA+ positively selected. The CDR3 DNA reads TGTGCCAGCACTGTTCGGGGCAATCAGCCCCAGCATTTT. As protein: CASTVRGNQPQHF.